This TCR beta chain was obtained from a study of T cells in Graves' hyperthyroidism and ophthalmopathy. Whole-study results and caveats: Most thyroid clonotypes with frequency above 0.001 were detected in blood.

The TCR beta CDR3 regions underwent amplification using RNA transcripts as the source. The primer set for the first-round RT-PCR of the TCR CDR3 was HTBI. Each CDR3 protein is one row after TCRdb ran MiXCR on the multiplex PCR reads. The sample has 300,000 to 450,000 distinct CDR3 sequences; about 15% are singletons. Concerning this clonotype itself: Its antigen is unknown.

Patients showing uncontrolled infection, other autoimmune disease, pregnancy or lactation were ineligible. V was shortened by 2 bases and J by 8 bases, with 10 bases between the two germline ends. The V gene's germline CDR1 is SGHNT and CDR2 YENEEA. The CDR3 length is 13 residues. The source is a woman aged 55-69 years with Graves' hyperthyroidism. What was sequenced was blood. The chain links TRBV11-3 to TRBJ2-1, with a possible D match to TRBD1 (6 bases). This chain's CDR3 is CASSLSGADEQFF. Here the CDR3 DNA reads TGTGCCAGCAGCTTATCAGGGGCCGATGAGCAGTTCTTC.